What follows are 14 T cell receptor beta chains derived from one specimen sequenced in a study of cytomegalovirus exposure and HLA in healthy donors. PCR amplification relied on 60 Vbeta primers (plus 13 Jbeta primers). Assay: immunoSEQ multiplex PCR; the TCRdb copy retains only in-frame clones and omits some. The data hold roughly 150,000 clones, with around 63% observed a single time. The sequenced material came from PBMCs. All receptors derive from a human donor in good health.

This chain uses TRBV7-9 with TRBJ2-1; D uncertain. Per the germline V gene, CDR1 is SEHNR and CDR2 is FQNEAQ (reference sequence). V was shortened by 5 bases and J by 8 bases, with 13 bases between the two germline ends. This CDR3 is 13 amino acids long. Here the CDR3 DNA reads TGTGCCAGCAGCGCCGCGAATTCCGATGAGCAGTTCTTC. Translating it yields CASSAANSDEQFF.

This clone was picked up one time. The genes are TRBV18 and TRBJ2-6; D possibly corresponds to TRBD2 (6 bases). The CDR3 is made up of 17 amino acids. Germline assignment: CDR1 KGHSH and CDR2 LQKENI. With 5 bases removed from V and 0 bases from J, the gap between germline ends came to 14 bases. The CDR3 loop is CASSRSSGDSGANVLTF. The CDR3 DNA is TGTGCCAGCTCAAGGTCGTCGGGGGACTCTGGGGCCAACGTCCTGACTTTC.

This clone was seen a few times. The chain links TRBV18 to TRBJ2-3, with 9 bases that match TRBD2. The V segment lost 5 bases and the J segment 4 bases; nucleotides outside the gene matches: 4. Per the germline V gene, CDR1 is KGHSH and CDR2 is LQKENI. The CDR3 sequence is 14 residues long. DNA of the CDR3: TGTGCCAGCTCAAGAGCGGGAGGAGCAGATACGCAGTATTTT. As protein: CASSRAGGADTQYF.

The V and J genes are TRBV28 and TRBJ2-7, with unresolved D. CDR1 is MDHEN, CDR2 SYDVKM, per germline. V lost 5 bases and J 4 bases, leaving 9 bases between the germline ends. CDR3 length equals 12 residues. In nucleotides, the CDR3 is TGTGCCAGCAGTACCGGTCGATACGAGCAGTACTTC. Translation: CASSTGRYEQYF. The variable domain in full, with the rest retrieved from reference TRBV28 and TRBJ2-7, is DVKVTQSSRYLVKRTGEKVFLECVQDMDHENMFWYRQDPGLGLRLIYFSYDVKMKEKGDIPEGYSVSREKKERFSLILESASTNQTSMYLCASSTGRYEQYFGPGTRLTVT.

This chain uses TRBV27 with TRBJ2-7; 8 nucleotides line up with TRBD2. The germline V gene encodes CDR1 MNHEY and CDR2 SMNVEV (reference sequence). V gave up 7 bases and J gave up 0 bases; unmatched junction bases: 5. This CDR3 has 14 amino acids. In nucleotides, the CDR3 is TGTGCCAGCATCGGGGGGGAAAGCTCCTACGAGCAGTACTTC. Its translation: CASIGGESSYEQYF.

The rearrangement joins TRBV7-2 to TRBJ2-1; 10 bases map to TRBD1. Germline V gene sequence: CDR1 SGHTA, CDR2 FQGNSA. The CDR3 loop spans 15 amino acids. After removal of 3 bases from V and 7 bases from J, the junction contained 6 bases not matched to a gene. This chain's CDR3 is CASSFRTGGVNEQFF. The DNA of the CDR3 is TGTGCCAGCAGCTTTAGGACAGGGGGGGTGAATGAGCAGTTCTTC.

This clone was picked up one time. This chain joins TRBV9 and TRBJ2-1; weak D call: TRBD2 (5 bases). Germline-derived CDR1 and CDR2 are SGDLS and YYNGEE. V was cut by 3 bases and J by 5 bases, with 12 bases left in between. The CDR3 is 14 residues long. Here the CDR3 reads CASSEARAHNEQFF. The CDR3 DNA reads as TGTGCCAGCAGCGAGGCGCGGGCCCACAATGAGCAGTTCTTC.

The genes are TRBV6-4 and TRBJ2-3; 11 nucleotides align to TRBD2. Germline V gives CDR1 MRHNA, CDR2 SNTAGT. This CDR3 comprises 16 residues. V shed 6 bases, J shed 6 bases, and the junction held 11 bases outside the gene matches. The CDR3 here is CASRTSGMGVSDTQYF. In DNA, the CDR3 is TGTGCCAGCAGGACTAGCGGGATGGGGGTGAGTGATACGCAGTATTTT.

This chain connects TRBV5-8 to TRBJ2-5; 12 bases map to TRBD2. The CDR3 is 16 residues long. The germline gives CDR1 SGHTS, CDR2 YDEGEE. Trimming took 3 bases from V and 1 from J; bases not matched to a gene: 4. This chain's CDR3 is CASSYPTSGGQETQYF. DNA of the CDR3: TGTGCCAGCAGCTACCCGACTAGCGGGGGCCAAGAGACCCAGTACTTC.

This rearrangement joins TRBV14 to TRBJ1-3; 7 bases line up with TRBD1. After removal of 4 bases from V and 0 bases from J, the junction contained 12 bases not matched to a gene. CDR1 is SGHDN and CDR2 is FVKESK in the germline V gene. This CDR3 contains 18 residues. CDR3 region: CASSPQAPGQSSGNTIYF. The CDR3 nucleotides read TGTGCCAGCAGCCCTCAAGCACCGGGACAGAGCTCTGGAAACACCATATATTTT.

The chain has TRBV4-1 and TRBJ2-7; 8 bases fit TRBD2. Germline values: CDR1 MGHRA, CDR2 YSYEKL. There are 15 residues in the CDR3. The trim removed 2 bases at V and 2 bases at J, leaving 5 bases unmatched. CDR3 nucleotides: TGCGCCAGCAGCCAACAACTAGCGGCTACCTACGAGCAGTACTTC. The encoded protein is CASSQQLAATYEQYF.

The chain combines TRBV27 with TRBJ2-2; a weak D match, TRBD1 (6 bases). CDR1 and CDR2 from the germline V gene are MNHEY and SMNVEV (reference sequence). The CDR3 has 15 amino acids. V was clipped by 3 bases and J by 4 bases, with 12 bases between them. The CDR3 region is CASSFHRVTTGELFF. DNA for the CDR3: TGTGCCAGCAGTTTCCACAGGGTAACCACCGGGGAGCTGTTTTTT.

For the CDR3, the DNA is TGTGCCAGCTCACCACTCGGACAGGGAGACACCGGGGAGCTGTTTTTT. It translates to CASSPLGQGDTGELFF. This chain links TRBV18 with TRBJ2-2, with 8 bases lining up with TRBD1. CDR3 length equals 16 residues. The germline gives CDR1 KGHSH, CDR2 LQKENI. V was clipped by 1 base and J by 3 bases; unmatched bases: 4.

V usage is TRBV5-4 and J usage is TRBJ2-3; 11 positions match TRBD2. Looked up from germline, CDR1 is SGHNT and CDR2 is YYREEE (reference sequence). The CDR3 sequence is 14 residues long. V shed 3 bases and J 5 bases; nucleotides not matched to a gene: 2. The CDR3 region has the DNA TGTGCCAGCAGCTCGACTAGCGGGGAAGATACGCAGTATTTT. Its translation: CASSSTSGEDTQYF.